This entry describes one T cell receptor (beta chain). Its antigen is currently unknown. The sample is drawn from a study of T cells in Graves' hyperthyroidism and ophthalmopathy. The CDR3 sequence is 15 residues long. CDR1 is LNHDA, CDR2 SQIVND, per germline (reference sequence). The V gene end was trimmed by 3 bases and the J gene end by 3 bases; junction bases not matched to a gene: 8. Findings of the study overall: Clonotypes that were expanded in thyroid above 0.001 mostly appeared in blood too. In simple terms, a model built on 13 V-J features told ophthalmopathy apart from stable hyperthyroidism.

Diagnosis rested on symptoms, serum thyroxine and TRAb, thyroid ultrasound, and orbital computed tomography. Fresh peripheral blood, about 9.6 ml, yielded the PBMCs. TCR beta CDR3 sequences were amplified from RNA transcripts. Carried out on the TCR CDR3, a first-round RT-PCR used the HTBI primer set. Using its own MiXCR run on the multiplex PCR reads, TCRdb lists one record per CDR3 protein. The sample yields some 360,000 distinct CDR3 sequences, around 14% seen once. Sequencing was performed on blood. The TCR sequence derives from a woman in her fifties or sixties with Graves' hyperthyroidism. The chain employs TRBV19 and TRBJ2-7, with 7 bases matching TRBD1. CDR3 residues: CASSILAGTDYEQYF. DNA of the CDR3: TGTGCCAGTAGTATCCTCGCCGGGACAGACTACGAGCAGTACTTC.